The 12 T cell receptor beta chains below come from one sample, sequenced in a study of blood T cells in healthy people across ages (dated by TCRdb to about 2015). The library was produced with 5' RACE. TCRdb lists the instrument as Illumina HiSeq 2500. A second PCR of about 6 to 11 cycles was performed with a sample-barcoded 5' primer and a J-beta primer mix. TCRdb trimmed public reads at Q25 via fastp, called clones via MiXCR and kept in-frame beta chains. Identical CDR3 proteins give one entry, which carries the most common genes and DNA. This sample is represented by just over 1 million distinct CDR3 sequences; under 55% of them were singletons. 15% to 20% of the sample rests with the top ten. Sequencing was carried out using blood. The receptors come from a woman aged 55-70 years in good health.

This chain uses TRBV7-9 with TRBJ2-7; 7 bases line up with TRBD1. The V and J ends lost 8 bases and 2 bases, in that order; junction bases with no gene match: 15. This CDR3 has 16 amino acids. CDR1 SEHNR and CDR2 FQNEAQ come from the germline V gene (reference sequence). In DNA, the CDR3 is TGTGCCAGCGGTGTCAGTTTTGGGACAGCGGCCTACGAGCAGTACTTC. It specifies CASGVSFGTAAYEQYF.

The rearrangement links TRBV2 to TRBJ2-3, with a possible D match to TRBD2 (6 bases). V lost 8 bases to trimming and J lost 5 bases, with 17 bases between them. Germline CDR1 is SNHLY and CDR2 is FYNNEI. The CDR3 is made up of 14 amino acids. Here the CDR3 reads CASVGRERIDTQYF. DNA of the CDR3: TGTGCCAGCGTCGGGCGGGAACGCATAGATACGCAGTATTTT.

This chain uses TRBV25-1 with TRBJ2-5; D might be TRBD2 (5 bases). The last part of the DNA fits TRBJ2-1 better; the J call may be wrong. Per the germline V gene, CDR1 is MGHDK and CDR2 is SYGVNS. The CDR3 loop spans 19 amino acids. The CDR3 bases are TGTGCCAGCAGTGAGTGGCAGGTCAGGACTGACGATCCTCAAGAGACCCAGTTCTTC. It encodes CASSEWQVRTDDPQETQFF.

In this sample, this clonotype turned up once. The chain has TRBV10-3 and TRBJ2-5; D not certain. Germline V gene data show CDR1 as ENHRY and CDR2 as SYGVKD. The V and J ends lost 6 bases and 3 bases respectively, with 5 bases between them. The CDR3 runs to 11 residues. CDR3 nucleotides: TGTGCCATCAGCGAAGAAGAGACCCAGTACTTC. Translation: CAISEEETQYF.

This clonotype was seen only a few times. The chain employs TRBV18 and TRBJ2-1; D not certain. The V gene's germline CDR1 is KGHSH and CDR2 LQKENI. The CDR3 consists of 13 residues. Trimming took off 4 bases at V and 8 bases at J, with 12 bases between the two ends. DNA of the CDR3: TGTGCCAGCTCACTCTCGAAGGTCGATGAGCAGTTCTTC. Its protein is CASSLSKVDEQFF.

The V gene is TRBV10-3, the J gene TRBJ2-3; TRBD1 might be the D (5 bases). CDR1 is ENHRY and CDR2 is SYGVKD in the germline V gene. V was trimmed by 6 bases and J by 0 bases, leaving 13 bases between them. The CDR3 length is 15 residues. The CDR3 DNA reads TGTGCCATCAGACAGGACGGCTACAGCACAGATACGCAGTATTTT. It yields the protein CAIRQDGYSTDTQYF.

V and J are TRBV4-2 and TRBJ2-7; D uncertain. V lost 0 bases to trimming and J lost 6 bases, with 9 bases between them. CDR1 LGHNA and CDR2 YNFKEQ come from the germline V gene. The CDR3 loop spans 13 amino acids. CDR3 residues: CASSQDGQVEQYF. The CDR3 region has the DNA TGTGCCAGCAGCCAAGATGGCCAGGTCGAGCAGTACTTC.

The chain has TRBV5-4 and TRBJ2-1; D unresolved. CDR3 length equals 15 residues. CDR1 is SGHNT, CDR2 YYREEE, per germline (reference sequence). The V end lost 4 bases, the J end lost 0 bases, and 11 bases lay between the germline ends. In DNA, the CDR3 is TGTGCCAGCAGCCCTTCCCAGAGCTCCTACAATGAGCAGTTCTTC. It yields the protein CASSPSQSSYNEQFF. Full variable domain (outside the CDR3, taken from reference TRBV5-4 and TRBJ2-1): ETGVTQSPTHLIKTRGQQVTLRCSSQSGHNTVSWYQQALGQGPQFIFQYYREEENGRGNFPPRFSGLQFPNYSSELNVNALELDDSALYLCASSPSQSSYNEQFFGPGTRLTVL.

The chain uses TRBV18 and TRBJ2-4; D may be TRBD2 (6 bases). Trimming removed 3 bases from V and 3 bases from J, with 12 bases in between. Germline V gene lookup returns CDR1 KGHSH and CDR2 LQKENI. The CDR3 consists of 15 residues. The CDR3 DNA follows: TGTGCCAGCTCACCCCGGGACTTAGACAAAAACATTCAGTACTTC. Residues: CASSPRDLDKNIQYF. The full variable domain, with the rest looked up from reference TRBV18 and TRBJ2-4, is NAGVMQNPRHLVRRRGQEARLRCSPMKGHSHVYWYRQLPEEGLKFMVYLQKENIIDESGMPKERFSAEFPKEGPSILRIQQVVRGDSAAYFCASSPRDLDKNIQYFGAGTRLSVL.

This rearrangement joins TRBV10-3 to TRBJ2-5, with 9 bases matching TRBD1. Germline CDR1 is ENHRY and CDR2 is SYGVKD. V dropped 4 bases and J dropped 4; count of bases not matched to a gene: 1. This CDR3 spans 13 amino acids. The chain's CDR3 is CAISGQGGETQYF. The CDR3 DNA is TGTGCCATCAGTGGACAGGGGGGAGAGACCCAGTACTTC.

This chain links TRBV3-1 with TRBJ2-1; TRBD1 is a possible D gene (5 bases). Trimming removed 2 bases from V and 8 bases from J, with 10 bases in between. The CDR3 has 13 residues. CDR1 and CDR2 (germline): LGHDT, YNNKEL (reference sequence). In DNA form, the CDR3 reads TGTGCCAGCAGCCAAAGGGGTTTCGATGAGCAGTTCTTC. Translated: CASSQRGFDEQFF.

CDR3 bases: TGTGCCAGCAGTTCACAGGGGGCCATCATCACAGATACGCAGTATTTT. This gives the protein CASSSQGAIITDTQYF. This chain joins TRBV28 and TRBJ2-3, with 9 bases that match TRBD1. CDR1 and CDR2 from the germline V gene are MDHEN and SYDVKM. With V trimmed by 4 bases and J by 2 bases, 7 bases remained unmatched. The CDR3 extends over 16 amino acids.